This T cell receptor (beta chain) was identified during a study of radiotherapy plus CTLA-4 blockade in lung cancer. The table lists this clone with a count of one. Receiving focal radiation plus CTLA-4 blockade with ipilimumab were patients who had chemo-refractory metastatic non-small-cell lung cancer. The repertoire was sequenced with immunoSEQ multiplex PCR; TCRdb's copy has only in-frame clones and lacks some. The repertoire includes 51,000 or so clones, around 76% of them detected once, and 8.5% to 14% sits in the top ten. This clonotype originated in a human donor with non-small cell lung cancer who had stable disease on radiotherapy plus ipilimumab. Sequences were derived from peripheral blood, sampled from a patient treated with radiotherapy plus ipilimumab.

The CDR3: CASSSGTGYYEQYV. The CDR3 region has the DNA TGTGCCAGCAGTTCCGGTACAGGGTACTACGAGCAGTACGTC. This chain links TRBV28 with TRBJ2-7; maybe TRBD1 (6 bases). This CDR3 is built from 14 residues. From germline, CDR1 is MDHEN and CDR2 SYDVKM. Trimming removed 4 bases from V and 3 bases from J, with 13 bases in between.